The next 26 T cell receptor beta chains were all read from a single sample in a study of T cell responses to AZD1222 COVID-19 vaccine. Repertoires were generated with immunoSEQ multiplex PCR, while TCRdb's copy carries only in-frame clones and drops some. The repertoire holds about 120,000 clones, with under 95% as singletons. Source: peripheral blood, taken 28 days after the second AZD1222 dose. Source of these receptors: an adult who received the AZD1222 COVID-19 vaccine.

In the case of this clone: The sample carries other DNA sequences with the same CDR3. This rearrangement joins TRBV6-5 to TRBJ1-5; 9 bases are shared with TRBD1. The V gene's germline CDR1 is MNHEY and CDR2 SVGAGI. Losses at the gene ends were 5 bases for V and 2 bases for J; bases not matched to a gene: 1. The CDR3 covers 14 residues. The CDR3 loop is CASSRTGGNQPQHF. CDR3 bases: TGTGCCAGCAGTCGGACAGGGGGCAATCAGCCCCAGCATTTT.

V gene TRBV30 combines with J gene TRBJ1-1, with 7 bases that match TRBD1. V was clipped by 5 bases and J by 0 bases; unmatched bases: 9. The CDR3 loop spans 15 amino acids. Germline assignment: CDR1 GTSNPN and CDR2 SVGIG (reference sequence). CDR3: CAWWTQGHMNTEAFF. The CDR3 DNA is TGTGCCTGGTGGACACAGGGGCACATGAACACTGAAGCTTTCTTT.

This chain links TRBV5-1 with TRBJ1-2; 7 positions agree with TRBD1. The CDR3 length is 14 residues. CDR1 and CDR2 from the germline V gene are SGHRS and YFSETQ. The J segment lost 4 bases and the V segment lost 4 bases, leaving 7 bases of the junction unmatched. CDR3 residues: CASSPGQAAYGYTF. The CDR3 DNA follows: TGCGCCAGCAGCCCTGGACAGGCAGCCTATGGCTACACCTTC.

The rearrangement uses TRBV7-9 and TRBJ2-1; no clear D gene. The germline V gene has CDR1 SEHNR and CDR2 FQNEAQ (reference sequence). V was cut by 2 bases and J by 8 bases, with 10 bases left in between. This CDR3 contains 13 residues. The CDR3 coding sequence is TGTGCCAGCAGCTTAATAGGTCGAGATGAGCAGTTCTTC. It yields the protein CASSLIGRDEQFF.

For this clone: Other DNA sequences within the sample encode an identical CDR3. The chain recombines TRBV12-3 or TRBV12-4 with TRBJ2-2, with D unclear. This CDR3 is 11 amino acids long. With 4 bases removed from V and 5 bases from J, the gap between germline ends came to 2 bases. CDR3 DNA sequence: TGTGCCAGCAGTTATACCGGGGAGCTGTTTTTT. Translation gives CASSYTGELFF.

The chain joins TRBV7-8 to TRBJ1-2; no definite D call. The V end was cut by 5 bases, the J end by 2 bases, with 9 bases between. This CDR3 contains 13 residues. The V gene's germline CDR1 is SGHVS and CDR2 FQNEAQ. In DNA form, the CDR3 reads TGTGCCAGCAGCGTTGACGGGAACTATGGCTACACCTTC. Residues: CASSVDGNYGYTF. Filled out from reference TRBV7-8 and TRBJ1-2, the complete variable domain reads GAGVSQSPRYKVAKRGQDVALRCDPISGHVSLFWYQQALGQGPEFLTYFQNEAQLDKSGLPSDRFFAERPEGSVSTLKIQRTQQEDSAVYLCASSVDGNYGYTFGSGTRLTVV.

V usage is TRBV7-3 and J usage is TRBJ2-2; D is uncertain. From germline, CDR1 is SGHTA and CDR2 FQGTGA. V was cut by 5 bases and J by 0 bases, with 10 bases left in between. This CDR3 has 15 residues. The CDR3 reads CASSPANANTGELFF. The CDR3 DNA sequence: TGTGCCAGCAGCCCAGCGAACGCGAACACCGGGGAGCTGTTTTTT.

CDR3 DNA: TGTGCCATCAGTAGGACAGGGGCGCCTACTGAAGCTTTCTTT. This sequence encodes CAISRTGAPTEAFF. The chain joins TRBV10-3 to TRBJ1-1; 9 nucleotides line up with TRBD1. Losses at the gene ends were 5 bases for V and 5 bases for J; bases not matched to a gene: 6. The CDR3 is 14 amino acids. Germline assignment: CDR1 ENHRY and CDR2 SYGVKD.

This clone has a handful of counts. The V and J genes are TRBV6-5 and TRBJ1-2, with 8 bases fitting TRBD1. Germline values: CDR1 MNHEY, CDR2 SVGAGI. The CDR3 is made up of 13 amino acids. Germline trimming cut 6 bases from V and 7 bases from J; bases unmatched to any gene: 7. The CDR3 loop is CASSQGAMGGYTF. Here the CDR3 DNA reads TGTGCCAGCAGCCAGGGGGCGATGGGTGGCTACACCTTC.

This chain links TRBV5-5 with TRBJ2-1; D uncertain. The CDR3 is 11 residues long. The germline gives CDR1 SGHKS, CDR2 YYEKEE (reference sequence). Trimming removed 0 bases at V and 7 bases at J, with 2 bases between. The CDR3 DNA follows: TGTGCCAGCAGCTTGGGAAATGAGCAGTTCTTC. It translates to CASSLGNEQFF.

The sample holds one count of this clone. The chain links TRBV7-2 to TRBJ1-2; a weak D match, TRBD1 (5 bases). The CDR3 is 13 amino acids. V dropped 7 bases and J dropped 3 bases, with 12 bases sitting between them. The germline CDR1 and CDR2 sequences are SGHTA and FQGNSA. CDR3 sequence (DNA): TGTGCCAGCAACGTCGGCAGGGACTATGGCTACACCTTC. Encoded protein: CASNVGRDYGYTF.

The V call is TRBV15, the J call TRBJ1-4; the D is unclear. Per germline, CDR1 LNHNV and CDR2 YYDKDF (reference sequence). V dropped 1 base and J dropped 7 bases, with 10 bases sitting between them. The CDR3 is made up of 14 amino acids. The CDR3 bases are TGTGCCACCAGCAGAGGTTCCGGGAGTGAAAAACTGTTTTTT. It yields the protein CATSRGSGSEKLFF.

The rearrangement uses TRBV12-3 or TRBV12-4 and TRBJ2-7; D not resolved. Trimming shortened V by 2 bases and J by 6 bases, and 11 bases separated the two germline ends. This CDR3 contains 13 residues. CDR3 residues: CASSLLGGSEQYF. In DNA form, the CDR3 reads TGTGCCAGCAGTTTATTGGGCGGCAGCGAGCAGTACTTC.

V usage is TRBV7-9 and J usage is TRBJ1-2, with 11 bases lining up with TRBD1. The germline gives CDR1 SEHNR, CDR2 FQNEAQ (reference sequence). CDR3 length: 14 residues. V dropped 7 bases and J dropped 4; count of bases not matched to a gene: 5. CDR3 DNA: TGTGCCAGCACCTGGACAGGGGGCACCTATGGCTACACCTTC. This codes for CASTWTGGTYGYTF.

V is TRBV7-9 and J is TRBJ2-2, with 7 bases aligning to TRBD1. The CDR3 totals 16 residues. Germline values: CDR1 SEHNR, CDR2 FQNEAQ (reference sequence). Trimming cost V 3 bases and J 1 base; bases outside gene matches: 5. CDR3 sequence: CASSFPDRLNTGELFF. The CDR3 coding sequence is TGTGCCAGCAGCTTCCCGGACAGGCTGAACACCGGGGAGCTGTTTTTT.

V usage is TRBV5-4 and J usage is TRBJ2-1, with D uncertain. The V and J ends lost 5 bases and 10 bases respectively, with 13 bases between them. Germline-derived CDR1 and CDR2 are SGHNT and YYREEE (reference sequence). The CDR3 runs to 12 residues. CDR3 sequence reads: CASRRDNWEQFF. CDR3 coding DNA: TGTGCCAGCAGACGAGATAACTGGGAGCAGTTCTTC. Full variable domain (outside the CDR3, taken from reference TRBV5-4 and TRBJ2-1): ETGVTQSPTHLIKTRGQQVTLRCSSQSGHNTVSWYQQALGQGPQFIFQYYREEENGRGNFPPRFSGLQFPNYSSELNVNALELDDSALYLCASRRDNWEQFFGPGTRLTVL.

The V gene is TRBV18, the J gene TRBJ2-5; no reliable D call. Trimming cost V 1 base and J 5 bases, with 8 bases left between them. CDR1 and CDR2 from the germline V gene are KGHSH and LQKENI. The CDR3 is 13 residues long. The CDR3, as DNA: TGTGCCAGCTCACCACTAGGATTTGAGACCCAGTACTTC. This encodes CASSPLGFETQYF.

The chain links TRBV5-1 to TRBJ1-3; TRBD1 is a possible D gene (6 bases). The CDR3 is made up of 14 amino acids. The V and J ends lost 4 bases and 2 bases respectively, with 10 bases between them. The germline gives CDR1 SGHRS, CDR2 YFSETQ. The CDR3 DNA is TGCGCCAGCAGCCCTGGGACAACTGGAAACACCATATATTTT. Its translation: CASSPGTTGNTIYF.

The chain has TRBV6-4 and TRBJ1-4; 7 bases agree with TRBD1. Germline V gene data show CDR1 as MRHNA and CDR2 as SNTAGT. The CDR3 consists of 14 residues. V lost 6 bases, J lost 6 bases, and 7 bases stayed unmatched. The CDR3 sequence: CASRTGDNDEKLFF. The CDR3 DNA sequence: TGTGCCAGCAGAACAGGGGATAACGATGAAAAACTGTTTTTT.

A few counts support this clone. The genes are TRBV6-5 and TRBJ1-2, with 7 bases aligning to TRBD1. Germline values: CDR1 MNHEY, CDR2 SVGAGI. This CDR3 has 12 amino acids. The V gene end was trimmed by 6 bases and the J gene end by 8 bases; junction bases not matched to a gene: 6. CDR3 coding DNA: TGTGCCAGCAGACTCAGGGGGATCGGCTACACCTTC. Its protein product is CASRLRGIGYTF.

Here the CDR3 DNA reads TGCGCCAGCAGTAATCGACTAGCGGGAGAGGCGGACACCGGGGAGCTGTTTTTT. Its translation: CASSNRLAGEADTGELFF. The rearrangement joins TRBV4-3 to TRBJ2-2, with 12 bases lining up with TRBD2. The germline V gene has CDR1 LGHNA and CDR2 YSLEER. The CDR3 runs 18 residues. With 6 bases clipped from V and 3 bases from J, the junction kept 11 bases outside the gene matches.

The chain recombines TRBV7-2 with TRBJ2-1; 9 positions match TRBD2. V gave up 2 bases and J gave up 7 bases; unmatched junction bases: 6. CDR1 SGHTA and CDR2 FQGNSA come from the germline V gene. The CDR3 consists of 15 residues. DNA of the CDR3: TGTGCCAGCAGCTTAAGGGCGGGGGGGCCTAATGAGCAGTTCTTC. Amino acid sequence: CASSLRAGGPNEQFF. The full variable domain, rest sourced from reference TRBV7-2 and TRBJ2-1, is GAGVSQSPSNKVTEKGKDVELRCDPISGHTALYWYRQSLGQGLEFLIYFQGNSAPDKSGLPSDRFSAERTGGSVSTLTIQRTQQEDSAVYLCASSLRAGGPNEQFFGPGTRLTVL.

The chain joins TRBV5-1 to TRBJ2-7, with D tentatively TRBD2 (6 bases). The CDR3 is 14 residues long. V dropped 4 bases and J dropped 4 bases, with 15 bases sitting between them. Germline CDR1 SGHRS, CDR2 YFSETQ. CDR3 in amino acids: CASSRGTDGYEQYF. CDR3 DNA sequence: TGCGCCAGCAGCCGCGGGACGGATGGGTACGAGCAGTACTTC.

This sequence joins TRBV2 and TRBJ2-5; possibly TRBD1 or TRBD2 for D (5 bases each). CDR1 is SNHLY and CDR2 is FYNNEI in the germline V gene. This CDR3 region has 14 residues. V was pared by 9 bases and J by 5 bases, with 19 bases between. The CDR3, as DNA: TGTGCCAGAACCGACTGGGGGAGTGAGGAGACCCAGTACTTC. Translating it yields CARTDWGSEETQYF.

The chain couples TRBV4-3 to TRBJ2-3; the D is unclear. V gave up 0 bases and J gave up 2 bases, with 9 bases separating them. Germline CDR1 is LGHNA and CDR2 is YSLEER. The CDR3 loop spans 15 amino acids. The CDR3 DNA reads TGCGCCAGCAGCCAAGATCTAGGAAACACAGATACGCAGTATTTT. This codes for CASSQDLGNTDTQYF.

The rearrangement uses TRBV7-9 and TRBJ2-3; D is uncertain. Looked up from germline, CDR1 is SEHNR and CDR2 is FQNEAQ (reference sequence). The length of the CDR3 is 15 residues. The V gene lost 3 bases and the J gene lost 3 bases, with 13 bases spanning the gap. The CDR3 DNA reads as TGTGCCAGCAGCTTGTCCTTGGCTGTGACAGATACGCAGTATTTT. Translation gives CASSLSLAVTDTQYF. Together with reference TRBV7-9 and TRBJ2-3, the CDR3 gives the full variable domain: DTGVSQNPRHKITKRGQNVTFRCDPISEHNRLYWYRQTLGQGPEFLTYFQNEAQLEKSRLLSDRFSAERPKGSFSTLEIQRTEQGDSAMYLCASSLSLAVTDTQYFGPGTRLTVL.